Presented here are 16 T cell receptor beta chains from one specimen sequenced in a study of blood T cell repertoires in COVID-19. The method was immunoSEQ multiplex PCR; TCRdb's version includes in-frame clones alone and lacks a portion of them. The table records roughly 190,000 clones, approximately 86% of them present only once. Sequencing was done on a sample of PBMCs or T cells enriched from blood (not recorded which). All receptors derive from a woman aged 30 to 39 who had recovered from COVID-19.

This sequence joins TRBV14 and TRBJ1-2; 7 nucleotides align to TRBD1. The germline V gene has CDR1 SGHDN and CDR2 FVKESK. The CDR3 loop spans 17 amino acids. V dropped 2 bases and J dropped 4; count of bases not matched to a gene: 13. The CDR3 coding sequence is TGTGCCAGCAGCCAACTTATCGGGACAGTGACATCCTATGGCTACACCTTC. As protein: CASSQLIGTVTSYGYTF.

The CDR3 sequence: CAIRVYTEAFF. The CDR3 DNA is TGTGCCATACGCGTCTACACTGAAGCTTTCTTT. The chain links TRBV19 to TRBJ1-1; D is unresolved. Germline loops: CDR1 LNHDA, CDR2 SQIVND (reference sequence). This CDR3 comprises 11 residues. V lost 10 bases and J lost 3, with 9 bases in between.

The V gene is TRBV9, the J gene TRBJ1-1; D ambiguous. Germline V gene sequence: CDR1 SGDLS, CDR2 YYNGEE. The CDR3 is 13 amino acids. With 0 bases removed from V and 4 bases from J, the gap between germline ends came to 7 bases. CDR3 residues: CASSVGSTTEAFF. The CDR3 DNA follows: TGTGCCAGCAGCGTAGGATCTACCACTGAAGCTTTCTTT.

The chain recombines TRBV11-2 with TRBJ1-6, with 9 bases aligning to TRBD1. The CDR3 covers 15 residues. Trimming took 2 bases from V and 12 from J; bases not matched to a gene: 8. CDR1 SGHAT and CDR2 FQNNGV come from the germline V gene. CDR3 loop: CASSLQGGQGLPLHF. The CDR3 DNA reads as TGTGCCAGCAGCTTACAGGGGGGACAGGGCTTACCCCTCCACTTT.

V and J are TRBV5-1 and TRBJ2-5, with 7 bases identical to TRBD1. The CDR3 sequence is 14 residues long. The V and J ends lost 4 bases and 7 bases, in that order; junction bases with no gene match: 10. Germline V gives CDR1 SGHRS, CDR2 YFSETQ. The CDR3 loop reads CASSRGQLSGTQYF. The CDR3 region has the DNA TGCGCCAGCAGCAGGGGACAGCTGTCGGGGACCCAGTACTTC. Drawing the rest from reference TRBV5-1 and TRBJ2-5, the complete variable domain is KAGVTQTPRYLIKTRGQQVTLSCSPISGHRSVSWYQQTPGQGLQFLFEYFSETQRNKGNFPGRFSGRQFSNSRSEMNVSTLELGDSALYLCASSRGQLSGTQYFGPGTRLLVL.

The rearrangement joins TRBV7-9 to TRBJ1-2; a possible D gene is TRBD1 (5 bases). V was pared by 5 bases and J by 0 bases, with 16 bases between. The CDR3 loop spans 16 amino acids. Per germline, CDR1 SEHNR and CDR2 FQNEAQ (reference sequence). Here the CDR3 reads CASSKSDSQANYGYTF. Here the CDR3 DNA reads TGTGCCAGCAGCAAAAGTGACAGTCAAGCTAACTATGGCTACACCTTC.

This chain uses TRBV6-5 with TRBJ2-1; TRBD2 is a possible D gene (7 bases). The CDR3 totals 12 residues. CDR1 MNHEY and CDR2 SVGAGI come from the germline V gene. The V end lost 6 bases, the J end lost 10 bases, and 13 bases lay between the germline ends. The CDR3 spells CASRRGAREQFF. Here the CDR3 DNA reads TGTGCCAGCAGACGGGGGGCCCGGGAGCAGTTCTTC.

The CDR3 spells CASSPRGEAEQYF. Written as DNA, the CDR3 is TGTGCCAGCAGCCCGCGCGGGGAGGCTGAGCAGTACTTC. The chain uses TRBV7-8 and TRBJ2-7; tentative D call: TRBD2 (6 bases). V was pared by 5 bases and J by 7 bases, with 15 bases between. The CDR3 runs 13 residues. Germline V gives CDR1 SGHVS, CDR2 FQNEAQ. Variable domain in full (rest from reference TRBV7-8 and TRBJ2-7): GAGVSQSPRYKVAKRGQDVALRCDPISGHVSLFWYQQALGQGPEFLTYFQNEAQLDKSGLPSDRFFAERPEGSVSTLKIQRTQQEDSAVYLCASSPRGEAEQYFGPGTRLTVT.

The V and J genes are TRBV9 and TRBJ2-1; TRBD1 aligns across 9 bases. The CDR3 loop spans 15 amino acids. J was trimmed by 6 bases and V by 0 bases; bases with no gene match: 4. The germline V gene encodes CDR1 SGDLS and CDR2 YYNGEE. The CDR3 sequence: CASSVGGQGTNEQFF. The CDR3 DNA sequence: TGTGCCAGCAGCGTAGGGGGACAGGGAACCAATGAGCAGTTCTTC.

In its sample, this clone was seen once. The chain links TRBV19 to TRBJ2-2; 7 bases match TRBD1. This CDR3 region has 15 residues. The J segment lost 4 bases and the V segment lost 4 bases, leaving 6 bases of the junction unmatched. CDR1 and CDR2 (germline): LNHDA, SQIVND (reference sequence). The CDR3 DNA reads as TGTGCCAGTAGTACTGACAGGGTCGGCACCGGGGAGCTGTTTTTT. Translating gives CASSTDRVGTGELFF.

This chain uses TRBV7-2 with TRBJ1-3; D call uncertain. Germline lookup yields CDR1 SGHTA and CDR2 FQGNSA. The V gene lost 2 bases and the J gene lost 5 bases, with 10 bases spanning the gap. This CDR3 is built from 14 residues. The CDR3 region has the DNA TGTGCCAGCAGCTTACAGTCTTCCAGAAACACCATATATTTT. Its translation is CASSLQSSRNTIYF.

CDR3 loop: CASSTGQGGTYGYTF. CDR3 bases: TGTGCCAGTAGTACCGGACAGGGAGGTACCTATGGCTACACCTTC. The J gene is TRBJ1-2, the V gene TRBV19; 8 positions match TRBD1. The germline V gene encodes CDR1 LNHDA and CDR2 SQIVND (reference sequence). The CDR3 runs to 15 residues. With 4 bases clipped from V and 4 bases from J, the junction kept 8 bases outside the gene matches.

The gene calls are TRBV4-3 and TRBJ1-6; possibly TRBD1 for D (5 bases). CDR3 length equals 15 residues. The V end lost 1 base, the J end lost 5 bases, and 9 bases lay between the germline ends. Germline V gene data show CDR1 as LGHNA and CDR2 as YSLEER. In DNA form, the CDR3 reads TGCGCCAGCAGCCAAGGGGGGGGTCATAATTCACCCCTCCACTTT. It codes for CASSQGGGHNSPLHF.

This clone has only a few counts. This chain uses TRBV7-2 with TRBJ1-2; no clear D gene. V shed 2 bases and J shed 6 bases, with 16 bases lying between them. The germline CDR1 and CDR2 sequences are SGHTA and FQGNSA. The CDR3 runs to 15 residues. The CDR3 reads CASSLPGKLGDGYTF. In DNA, the CDR3 is TGTGCCAGCAGCTTACCGGGGAAACTAGGCGATGGCTACACCTTC.

V gene TRBV3-1 (or the pseudogene TRBV3-2) combines with J gene TRBJ2-1; 14 bases fit TRBD2. Trimming at V came to 5 bases and at J to 3 bases, leaving 9 bases not matched to a gene. Germline V lookup: CDR1 LGHDT, CDR2 YNNKEL (reference sequence). CDR3 length: 18 residues. The CDR3 bases are TGTGCCAGCAGCACCCGGACTAGCGGGGGGCTAAACTACAATGAGCAGTTCTTC. Its protein product is CASSTRTSGGLNYNEQFF.

This clone appeared once. V and J are TRBV7-9 and TRBJ1-4; 9 bases agree with TRBD1. Per germline, CDR1 SEHNR and CDR2 FQNEAQ (reference sequence). The CDR3 extends over 16 amino acids. J gave up 0 bases and V 1 base, and 0 bases lay outside the gene matches. CDR3 sequence: CASSLGQGATNEKLFF. CDR3 DNA: TGTGCCAGCAGCTTAGGACAGGGGGCAACTAATGAAAAACTGTTTTTT.